These T cell receptor beta chains were read from a single sample in a study of siplizumab effects on memory and regulatory T cells. The repertoire was sequenced with immunoSEQ multiplex PCR; TCRdb's copy has only in-frame clones and lacks some. The table lists 62,000 or so clones, 83% of them singletons, with 3% to 4% in the top ten. Sequencing was carried out using memory CD4+ T cells sorted from blood. These receptors all come from a human donor in good health. CDR3s include the opening cysteine and the closing phenylalanine or tryptophan. The D gene is left open where the match is weak. Where a row states a size, it is once, few, many or the class of an expanded clone; other rows omit it.

V gene	D gene	J gene	clone size	CDR3 protein	CDR3 DNA
TRBV4-2	TRBD2	TRBJ2-3	.	CASSQLVAGESTDTQYF	TGTGCCAGCAGCCAGCTAGTAGCGGGAGAGAGCACAGATACGCAGTATTTT
TRBV14	TRBD1	TRBJ1-2	.	CASSRQGWRSGYTF	TGTGCCAGCAGTCGACAGGGATGGAGATCAGGCTACACCTTC
TRBV6-5	TRBD2	TRBJ2-1	.	CASSYDGLAVYNEQFF	TGTGCCAGCAGTTACGATGGACTAGCGGTATACAATGAGCAGTTCTTC
TRBV7-8	.	TRBJ2-5	once	CASSLAPRAETQYF	TGTGCCAGCAGCTTAGCGCCCCGGGCAGAGACCCAGTACTTC
TRBV5-1	.	TRBJ1-1	once	CASSPDGRVNTEAFF	TGCGCCAGCAGCCCGGATGGGAGGGTGAACACTGAAGCTTTCTTT
TRBV7-8	.	TRBJ2-3	.	CASSSRDTQYF	TGTGCCAGCAGCAGTCGGGATACGCAGTATTTT
TRBV11-2	.	TRBJ1-5	.	CASSEGYNQPQHF	TGTGCCAGCTCGGAGGGGTACAACCAGCCCCAGCATTTT
TRBV5-8	.	TRBJ2-5	.	CASSSLQGRETQYF	TGTGCCAGCAGCTCATTACAGGGACGAGAGACCCAGTACTTC
TRBV11-2	TRBD1	TRBJ1-6	.	CASSRDRGSPLHF	TGTGCCAGCAGCAGAGACAGGGGCTCACCCCTCCACTTT
TRBV10-2	.	TRBJ2-2	.	CASSALAEMNTGELFF	TGCGCCAGCAGCGCCTTAGCGGAGATGAACACCGGGGAGCTGTTTTTT
TRBV7-9	.	TRBJ2-7	few	CASSLKERGRSSYEQYF	TGTGCCAGCAGCTTGAAGGAGAGGGGCCGTAGCTCCTACGAGCAGTACTTC
TRBV18	TRBD1	TRBJ1-1	few	CASSPRVAGGVTEAFF	TGTGCCAGCTCACCACGTGTGGCAGGGGGTGTCACTGAAGCTTTCTTT
TRBV4-1	.	TRBJ1-5	.	CASSQEVSGGQPQHF	TGCGCCAGCAGCCAAGAGGTGTCGGGAGGACAGCCCCAGCATTTT